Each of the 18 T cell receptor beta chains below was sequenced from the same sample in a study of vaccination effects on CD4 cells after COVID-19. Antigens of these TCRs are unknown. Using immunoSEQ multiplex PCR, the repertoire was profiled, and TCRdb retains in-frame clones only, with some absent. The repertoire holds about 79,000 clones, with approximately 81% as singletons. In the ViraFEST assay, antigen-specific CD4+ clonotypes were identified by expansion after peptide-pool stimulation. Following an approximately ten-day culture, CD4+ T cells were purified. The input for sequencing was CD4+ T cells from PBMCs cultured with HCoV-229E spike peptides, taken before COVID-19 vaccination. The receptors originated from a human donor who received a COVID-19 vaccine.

The CDR3 sequence: CASSIWALENTEAFF. CDR3 nucleotide sequence: TGTGCCAGTAGTATATGGGCCCTTGAGAACACTGAAGCTTTCTTT. This chain joins TRBV19 and TRBJ1-1; no clear D. V was pared by 2 bases and J by 1 base, with 11 bases between. The CDR3 sequence is 15 residues long. The V gene's germline CDR1 is LNHDA and CDR2 SQIVND (reference sequence).

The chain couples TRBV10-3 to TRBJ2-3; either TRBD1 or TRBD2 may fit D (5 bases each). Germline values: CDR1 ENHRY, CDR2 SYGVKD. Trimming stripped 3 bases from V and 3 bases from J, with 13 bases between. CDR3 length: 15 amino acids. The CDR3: CAISEGGGRTDTQYF. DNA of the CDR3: TGTGCCATCAGTGAAGGTGGGGGTCGGACAGATACGCAGTATTTT.

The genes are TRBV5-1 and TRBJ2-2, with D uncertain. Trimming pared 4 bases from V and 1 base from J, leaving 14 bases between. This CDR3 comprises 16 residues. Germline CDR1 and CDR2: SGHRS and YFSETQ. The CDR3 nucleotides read TGCGCCAGCAGCCTAACCGTCCTGGAGAACACCGGGGAGCTGTTTTTT. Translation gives CASSLTVLENTGELFF.

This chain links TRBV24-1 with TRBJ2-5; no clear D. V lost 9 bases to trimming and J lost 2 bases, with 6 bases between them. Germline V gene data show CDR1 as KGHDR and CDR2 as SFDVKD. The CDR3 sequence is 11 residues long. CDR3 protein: CATSGQETQYF. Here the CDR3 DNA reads TGTGCCACCTCCGGACAAGAGACCCAGTACTTC.

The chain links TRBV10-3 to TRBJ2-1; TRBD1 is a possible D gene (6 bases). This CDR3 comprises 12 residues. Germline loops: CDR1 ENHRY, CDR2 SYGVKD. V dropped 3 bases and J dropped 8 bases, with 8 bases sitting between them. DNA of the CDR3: TGTGCCATCAGTGACAGGGGCTATGAGCAGTTCTTC. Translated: CAISDRGYEQFF.

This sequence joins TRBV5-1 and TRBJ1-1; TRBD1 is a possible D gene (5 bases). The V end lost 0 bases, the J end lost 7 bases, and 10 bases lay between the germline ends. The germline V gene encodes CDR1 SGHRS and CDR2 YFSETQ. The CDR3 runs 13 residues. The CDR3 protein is CASSLETGIEAFF. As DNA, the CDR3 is TGCGCCAGCAGCTTGGAAACAGGTATTGAAGCTTTCTTT.

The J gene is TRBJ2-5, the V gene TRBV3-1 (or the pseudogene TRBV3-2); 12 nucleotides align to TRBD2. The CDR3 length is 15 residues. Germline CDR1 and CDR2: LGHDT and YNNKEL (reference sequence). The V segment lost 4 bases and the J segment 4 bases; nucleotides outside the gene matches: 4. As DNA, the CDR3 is TGTGCCAGCAGCCCGACTAGCGGGGGTCGAGAGACCCAGTACTTC. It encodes CASSPTSGGRETQYF.

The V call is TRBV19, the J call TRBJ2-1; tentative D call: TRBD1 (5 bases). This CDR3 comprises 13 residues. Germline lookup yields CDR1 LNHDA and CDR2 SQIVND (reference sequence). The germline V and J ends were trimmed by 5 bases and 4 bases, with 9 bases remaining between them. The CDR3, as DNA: TGTGCCAGTAGTCGACAGAGATACAATGAGCAGTTCTTC. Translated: CASSRQRYNEQFF.

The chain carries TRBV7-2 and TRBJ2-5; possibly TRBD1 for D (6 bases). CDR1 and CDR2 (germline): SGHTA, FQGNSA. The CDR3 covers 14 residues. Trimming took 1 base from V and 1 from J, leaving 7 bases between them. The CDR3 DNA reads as TGTGCCAGCAGCTTAGACAGGGCCCAAGAGACCCAGTACTTC. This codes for CASSLDRAQETQYF.

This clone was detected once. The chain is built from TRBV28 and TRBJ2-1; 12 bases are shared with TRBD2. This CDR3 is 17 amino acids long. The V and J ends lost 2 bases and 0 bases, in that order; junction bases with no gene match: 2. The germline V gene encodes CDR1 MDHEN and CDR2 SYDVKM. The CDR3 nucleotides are TGTGCCAGCAGTTTACTAGCGGGGGGGCCCTCCTACAATGAGCAGTTCTTC. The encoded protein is CASSLLAGGPSYNEQFF.

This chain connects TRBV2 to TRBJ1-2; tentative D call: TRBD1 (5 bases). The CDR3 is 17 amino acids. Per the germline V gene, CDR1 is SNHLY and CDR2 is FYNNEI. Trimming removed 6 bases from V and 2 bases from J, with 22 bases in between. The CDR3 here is CASSSADQGALNYGYTF. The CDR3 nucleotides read TGTGCCAGCAGCTCTGCTGATCAGGGAGCCCTAAACTATGGCTACACCTTC.

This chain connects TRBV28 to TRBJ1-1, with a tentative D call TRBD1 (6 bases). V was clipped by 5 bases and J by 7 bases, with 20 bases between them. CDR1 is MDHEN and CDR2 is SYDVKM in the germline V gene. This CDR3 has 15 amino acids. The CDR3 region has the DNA TGTGCCAGCAGTGAGGGGGGGACCAGGGGAGGTGAAGCTTTCTTT. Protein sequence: CASSEGGTRGGEAFF.

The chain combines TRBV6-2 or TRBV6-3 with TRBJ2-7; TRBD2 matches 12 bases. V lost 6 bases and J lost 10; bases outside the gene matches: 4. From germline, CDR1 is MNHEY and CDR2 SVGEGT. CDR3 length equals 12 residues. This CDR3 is CASSGLAGRQYV. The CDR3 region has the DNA TGTGCCAGCAGCGGACTAGCGGGGCGACAGTACGTC.

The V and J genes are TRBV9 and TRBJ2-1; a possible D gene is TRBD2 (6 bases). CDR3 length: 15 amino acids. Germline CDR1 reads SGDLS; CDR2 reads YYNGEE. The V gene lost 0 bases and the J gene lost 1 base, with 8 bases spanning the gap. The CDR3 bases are TGTGCCAGCAGCGTAGAAGGGAGGTCCTACAATGAGCAGTTCTTC. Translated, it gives CASSVEGRSYNEQFF.

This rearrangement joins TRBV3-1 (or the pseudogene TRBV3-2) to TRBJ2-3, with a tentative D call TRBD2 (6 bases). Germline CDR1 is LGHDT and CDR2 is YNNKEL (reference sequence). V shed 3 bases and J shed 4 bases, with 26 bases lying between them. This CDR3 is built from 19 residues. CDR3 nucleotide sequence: TGTGCCAGCAGCCAGAGAAGCTTGGGGTGGACTATTTCCCCAGATACGCAGTATTTT. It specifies CASSQRSLGWTISPDTQYF.

The CDR3 nucleotides are TGTGCCAGCTCACCCCCTGGAGAGACCCAGTACTTC. Translating gives CASSPPGETQYF. The V and J genes are TRBV18 and TRBJ2-5; D gene ambiguous. Germline lookup yields CDR1 KGHSH and CDR2 LQKENI. CDR3 size: 12 residues. V lost 3 bases and J 4 bases, leaving 6 bases between the germline ends.

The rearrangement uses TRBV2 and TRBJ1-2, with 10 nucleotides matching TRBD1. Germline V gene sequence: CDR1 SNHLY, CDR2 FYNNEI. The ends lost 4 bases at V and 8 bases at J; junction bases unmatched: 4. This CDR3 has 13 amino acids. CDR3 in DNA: TGTGCCAGCAGTGGACAGGGGGCCGTGGGCTACACCTTC. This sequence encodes CASSGQGAVGYTF.

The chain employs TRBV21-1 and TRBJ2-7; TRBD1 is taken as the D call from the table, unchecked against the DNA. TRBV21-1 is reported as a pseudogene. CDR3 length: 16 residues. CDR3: CASSKNGDRVLPEQYV. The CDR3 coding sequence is TGTGCCAGCAGCAAAAATGGGGACAGGGTCTTACCCGAGCAGTACGTC.